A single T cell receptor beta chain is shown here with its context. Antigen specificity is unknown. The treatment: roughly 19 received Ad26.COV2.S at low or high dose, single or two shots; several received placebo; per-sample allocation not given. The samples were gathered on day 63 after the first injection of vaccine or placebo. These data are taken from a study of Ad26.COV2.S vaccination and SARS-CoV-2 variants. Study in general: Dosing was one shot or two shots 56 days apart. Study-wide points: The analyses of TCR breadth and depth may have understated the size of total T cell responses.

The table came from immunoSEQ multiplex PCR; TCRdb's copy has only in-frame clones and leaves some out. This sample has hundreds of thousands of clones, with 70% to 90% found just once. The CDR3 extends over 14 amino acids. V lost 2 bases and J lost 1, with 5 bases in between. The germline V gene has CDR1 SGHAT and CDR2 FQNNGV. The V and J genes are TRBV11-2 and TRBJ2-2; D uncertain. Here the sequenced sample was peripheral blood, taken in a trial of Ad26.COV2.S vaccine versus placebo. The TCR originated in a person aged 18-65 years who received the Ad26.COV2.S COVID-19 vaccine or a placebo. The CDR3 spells CASSLSRNTGELFF. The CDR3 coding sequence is TGTGCCAGCAGCTTATCTCGGAACACCGGGGAGCTGTTTTTT.